Included here is one TCR beta chain sequence, with context. The record originates from a study of blood T cell repertoires in COVID-19. Turning to the study itself: The origin of the acute and convalescent COVID-19 samples was the United States, Italy and Spain.

Trimming took 2 bases from V and 9 from J; bases not matched to a gene: 16. The CDR3 sequence is 17 residues long. In germline, CDR1 is SQVTM, CDR2 ANQGSEA. Assay used: immunoSEQ multiplex PCR; TCRdb lists only in-frame clones, some missing. The sample gives fewer than 90,000 clones, about 80% of which show up once; approximately 51% is in the top ten. The TCR sequence derives from a human donor in a cohort sampled during active COVID-19. J is TRBJ2-1 and V is TRBV29-1; 10 positions agree with TRBD2. The sequencing sample was made of peripheral blood. Written as DNA, the CDR3 is TGCAGCGTTGAACCCTTTAGGCTAGCGGGAGTGGGAATTGAGCAGTTCTTC. Protein: CSVEPFRLAGVGIEQFF.